This T cell receptor beta chain was identified during a study of T cells in Graves' hyperthyroidism and ophthalmopathy. The study's findings and limits: Ophthalmopathy was told apart from stable hyperthyroidism by a 13 V-J model.

Using RNA transcripts as the source, TCR beta CDR3 regions were amplified. The HTBI set primed first-round TCR CDR3 RT-PCR. TCRdb passed the multiplex PCR reads through MiXCR, listing each CDR3 protein once. Of 560,000 or so distinct CDR3 sequences in the sample, nearly 20% are singletons; the top ten hold 40% to 50%. J lost 6 bases, V lost 5 bases, and 12 bases had no gene match. This CDR3 region has 15 residues. CDR1 and CDR2 (germline): MNHEY, SMNVEV (reference sequence). This clonotype was seen ten or more times. Antigen: not known. The J gene is TRBJ1-1, the V gene TRBV27; 7 bases map to TRBD1. This clonotype was sampled from a middle-aged man with Graves' ophthalmopathy. Sequenced input: blood. The CDR3 bases are TGTGCCAGCAGTCCAACGCATTCCGGGACAGCTGAAGCTTTCTTT. Its translation: CASSPTHSGTAEAFF.